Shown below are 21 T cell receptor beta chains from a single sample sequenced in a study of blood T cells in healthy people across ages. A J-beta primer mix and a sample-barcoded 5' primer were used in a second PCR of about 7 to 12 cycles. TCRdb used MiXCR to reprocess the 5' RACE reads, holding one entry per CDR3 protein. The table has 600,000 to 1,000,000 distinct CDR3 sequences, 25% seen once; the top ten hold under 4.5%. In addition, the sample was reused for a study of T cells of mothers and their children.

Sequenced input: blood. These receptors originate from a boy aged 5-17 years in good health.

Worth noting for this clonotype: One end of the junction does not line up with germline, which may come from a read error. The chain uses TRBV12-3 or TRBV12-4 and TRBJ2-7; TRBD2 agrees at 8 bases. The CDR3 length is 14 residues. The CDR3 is CASRLAGISYEQYF. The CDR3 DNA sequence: TGTGCCAGCAGATTAGCGGGGATCTCCTACGAGCAGTACTTC.

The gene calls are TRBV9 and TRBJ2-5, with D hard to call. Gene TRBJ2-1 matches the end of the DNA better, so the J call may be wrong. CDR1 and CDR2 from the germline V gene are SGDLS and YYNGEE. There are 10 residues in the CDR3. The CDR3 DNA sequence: TGTGCCAACGGCTCGGATGAGCAGTTCTTC. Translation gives CANGSDEQFF.

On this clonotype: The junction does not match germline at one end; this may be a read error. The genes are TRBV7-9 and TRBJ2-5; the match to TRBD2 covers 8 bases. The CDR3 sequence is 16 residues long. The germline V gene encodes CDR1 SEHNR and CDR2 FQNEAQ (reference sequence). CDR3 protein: CASTPRTSGSGETQHF. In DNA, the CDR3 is TGTGCCAGCACCCCCAGGACCAGCGGGAGCGGAGAGACCCAGCACTTC.

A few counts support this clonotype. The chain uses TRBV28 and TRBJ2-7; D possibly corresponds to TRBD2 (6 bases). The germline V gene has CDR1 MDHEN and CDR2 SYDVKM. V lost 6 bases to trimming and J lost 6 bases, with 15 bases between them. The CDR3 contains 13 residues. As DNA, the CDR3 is TGTGCCAGCAGCTCCAGGAGGGGTAGCGAGCAGTACTTC. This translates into CASSSRRGSEQYF.

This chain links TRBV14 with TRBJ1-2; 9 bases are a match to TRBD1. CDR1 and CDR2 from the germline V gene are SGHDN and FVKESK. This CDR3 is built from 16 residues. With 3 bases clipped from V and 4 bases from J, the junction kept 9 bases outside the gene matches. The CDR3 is CASSQRNRGRFYGYTF. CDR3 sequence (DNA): TGTGCCAGCAGCCAGAGGAACAGGGGGCGTTTCTATGGCTACACCTTC.

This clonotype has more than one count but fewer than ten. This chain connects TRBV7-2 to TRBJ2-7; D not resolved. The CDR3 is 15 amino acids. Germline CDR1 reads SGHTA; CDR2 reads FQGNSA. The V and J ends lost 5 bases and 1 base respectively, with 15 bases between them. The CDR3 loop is CASSLERLYSYEQYF. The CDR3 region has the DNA TGTGCCAGCAGCCTCGAAAGGCTGTATTCCTACGAGCAGTACTTC.

CDR3 sequence (DNA): TGTGCCAGCAGCGTAGACGTTAAAAACATTCAGTACTTC. Its translation is CASSVDVKNIQYF. The V gene is TRBV9, the J gene TRBJ2-4; D unclear. Germline V gene sequence: CDR1 SGDLS, CDR2 YYNGEE. Deletions cut 0 bases from V and 4 bases from J, with 5 bases between. The CDR3 loop spans 13 amino acids. Combining the CDR3 with reference TRBV9 and TRBJ2-4 gives the whole variable domain DSGVTQTPKHLITATGQRVTLRCSPRSGDLSVYWYQQSLDQGLQFLIQYYNGEERAKGNILERFSAQQFPDLHSELNLSSLELGDSALYFCASSVDVKNIQYFGAGTRLSVL.

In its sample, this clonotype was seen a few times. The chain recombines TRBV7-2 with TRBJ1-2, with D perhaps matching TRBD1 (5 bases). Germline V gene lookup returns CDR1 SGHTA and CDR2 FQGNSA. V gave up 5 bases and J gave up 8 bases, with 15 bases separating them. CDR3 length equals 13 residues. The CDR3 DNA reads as TGTGCCAGCAGCCCTACAGGAGATCGGGGCTACACCTTC. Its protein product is CASSPTGDRGYTF.

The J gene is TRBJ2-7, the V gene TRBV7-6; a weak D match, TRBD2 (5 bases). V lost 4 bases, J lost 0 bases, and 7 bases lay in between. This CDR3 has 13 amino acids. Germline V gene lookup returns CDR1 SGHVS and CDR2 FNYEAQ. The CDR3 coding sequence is TGTGCCAGCAGCTCGGAGGACTCCTACGAGCAGTACTTC. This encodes CASSSEDSYEQYF.

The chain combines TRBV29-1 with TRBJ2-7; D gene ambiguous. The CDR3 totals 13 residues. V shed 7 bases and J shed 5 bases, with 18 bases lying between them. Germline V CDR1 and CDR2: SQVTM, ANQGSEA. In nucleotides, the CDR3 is TGCAGCGCCTCCGGCCGGTTTGGCGACGAGCAGTACTTC. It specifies CSASGRFGDEQYF.

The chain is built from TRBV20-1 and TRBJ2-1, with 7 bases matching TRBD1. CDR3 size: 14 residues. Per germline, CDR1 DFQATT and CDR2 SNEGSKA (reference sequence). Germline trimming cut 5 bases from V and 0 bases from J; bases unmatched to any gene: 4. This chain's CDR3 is CSARDSLSYNEQFF. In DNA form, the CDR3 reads TGCAGTGCTCGGGACAGCCTCTCCTACAATGAGCAGTTCTTC.

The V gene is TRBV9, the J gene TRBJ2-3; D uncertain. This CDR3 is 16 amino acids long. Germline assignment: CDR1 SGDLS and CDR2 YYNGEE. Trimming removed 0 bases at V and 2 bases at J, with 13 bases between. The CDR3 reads CASSVGRSPPTDTQYF. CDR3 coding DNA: TGTGCCAGCAGCGTAGGTCGGTCCCCTCCCACAGATACGCAGTATTTT.

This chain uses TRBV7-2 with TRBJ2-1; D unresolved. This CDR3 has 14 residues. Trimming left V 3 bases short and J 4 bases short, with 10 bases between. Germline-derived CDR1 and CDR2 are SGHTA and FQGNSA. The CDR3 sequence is CASSLDVGYNEQFF. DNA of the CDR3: TGTGCCAGCAGCTTGGACGTTGGTTACAATGAGCAGTTCTTC. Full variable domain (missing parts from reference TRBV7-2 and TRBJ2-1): GAGVSQSPSNKVTEKGKDVELRCDPISGHTALYWYRQSLGQGLEFLIYFQGNSAPDKSGLPSDRFSAERTGGSVSTLTIQRTQQEDSAVYLCASSLDVGYNEQFFGPGTRLTVL.

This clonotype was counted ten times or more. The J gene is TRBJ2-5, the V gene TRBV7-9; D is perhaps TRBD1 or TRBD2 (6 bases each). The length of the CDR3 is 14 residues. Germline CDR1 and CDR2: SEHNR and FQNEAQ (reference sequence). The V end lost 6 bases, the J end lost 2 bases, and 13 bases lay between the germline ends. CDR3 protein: CASSLGGQQETQYF. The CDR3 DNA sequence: TGTGCCAGCAGTTTGGGGGGACAACAAGAGACCCAGTACTTC.

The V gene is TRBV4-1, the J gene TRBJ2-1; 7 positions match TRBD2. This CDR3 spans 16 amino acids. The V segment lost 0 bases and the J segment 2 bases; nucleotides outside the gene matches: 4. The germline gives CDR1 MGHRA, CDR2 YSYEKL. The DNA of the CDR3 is TGCGCCAGCAGCCAAGATGAGGGAGGGGCCTACAATGAGCAGTTCTTC. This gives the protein CASSQDEGGAYNEQFF.

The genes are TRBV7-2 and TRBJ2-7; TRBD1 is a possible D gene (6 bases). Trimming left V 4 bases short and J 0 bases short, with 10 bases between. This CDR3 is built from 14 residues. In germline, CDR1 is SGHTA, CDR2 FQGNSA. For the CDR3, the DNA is TGTGCCAGCAGCTCGGGACACAGCTCCTACGAGCAGTACTTC. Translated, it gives CASSSGHSSYEQYF.

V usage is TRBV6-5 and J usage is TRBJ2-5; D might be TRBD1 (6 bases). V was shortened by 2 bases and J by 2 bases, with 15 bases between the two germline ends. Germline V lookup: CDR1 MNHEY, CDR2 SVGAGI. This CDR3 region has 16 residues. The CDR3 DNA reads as TGTGCCAGCAGTTACCGAGGGGGTGTAAAACAAGAGACCCAGTACTTC. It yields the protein CASSYRGGVKQETQYF.

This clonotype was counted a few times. The CDR3 DNA is TGTGCCAGCAGCTCACATACGGCAGATACGCAGTATTTT. This translates into CASSSHTADTQYF. This chain links TRBV7-9 with TRBJ2-3; D not resolved. CDR1 and CDR2 (germline): SEHNR, FQNEAQ (reference sequence). The CDR3 extends over 13 amino acids. V lost 4 bases and J 4 bases, leaving 9 bases between the germline ends.

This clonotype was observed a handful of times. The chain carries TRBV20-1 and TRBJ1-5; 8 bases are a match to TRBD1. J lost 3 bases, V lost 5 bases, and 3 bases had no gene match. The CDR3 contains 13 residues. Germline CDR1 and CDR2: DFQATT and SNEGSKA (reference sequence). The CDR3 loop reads CSAWDRINQPQHF. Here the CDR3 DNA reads TGCAGTGCTTGGGACAGGATCAATCAGCCCCAGCATTTT.

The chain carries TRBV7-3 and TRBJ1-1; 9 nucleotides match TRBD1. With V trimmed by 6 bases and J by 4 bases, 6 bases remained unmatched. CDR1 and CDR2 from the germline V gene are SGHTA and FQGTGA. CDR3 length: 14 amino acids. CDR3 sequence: CASRQGAVATEAFF. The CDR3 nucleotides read TGTGCCAGCAGACAGGGGGCGGTGGCCACTGAAGCTTTCTTT.

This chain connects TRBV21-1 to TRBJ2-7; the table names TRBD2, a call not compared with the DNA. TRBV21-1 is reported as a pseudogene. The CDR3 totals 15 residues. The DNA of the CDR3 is TGTGCCAGCTTCCCGCAGGCAGCTGGGTCCTACGAGCAGTACTTC. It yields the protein CASFPQAAGSYEQYF.